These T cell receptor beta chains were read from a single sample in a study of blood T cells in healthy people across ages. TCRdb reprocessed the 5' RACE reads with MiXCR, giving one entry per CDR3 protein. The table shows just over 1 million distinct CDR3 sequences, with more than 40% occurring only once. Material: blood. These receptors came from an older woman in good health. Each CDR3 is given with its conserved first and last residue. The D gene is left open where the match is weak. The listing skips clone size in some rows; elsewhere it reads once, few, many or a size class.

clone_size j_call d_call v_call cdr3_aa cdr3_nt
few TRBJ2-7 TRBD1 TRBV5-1 CASGGQGYEQYF TGCGCCAGCGGAGGACAGGGCTACGAGCAGTACTTC
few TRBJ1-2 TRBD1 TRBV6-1 CASGLTGSHGYTF TGTGCCAGCGGACTGACAGGGTCCCATGGCTACACCTTC
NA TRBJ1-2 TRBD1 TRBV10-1 CASSGTDRDTFYGYTF TGCGCCAGCAGTGGAACCGACAGGGATACCTTCTATGGCTACACCTTC
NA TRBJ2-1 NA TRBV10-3 CAITWTGGSSYKEQFF TGTGCCATCACTTGGACCGGGGGAAGCTCCTACAAGGAGCAGTTCTTC
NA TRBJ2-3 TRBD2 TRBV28 CASRAGTREYF TGTGCCAGCAGGGCCGGGACTAGGGAGTATTTT
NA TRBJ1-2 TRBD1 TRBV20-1 CSAAPGTGGVDYGYTF TGCAGTGCTGCCCCCGGGACAGGGGGCGTCGACTATGGCTACACCTTC
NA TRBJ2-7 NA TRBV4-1 CASNQGGAQQATEQYF TGCGCCAGCAACCAAGGAGGGGCCCAGCAAGCGACGGAGCAGTACTTC
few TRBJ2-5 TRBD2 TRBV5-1 CASRESGTRQETQYF TGCGCCAGCAGGGAATCCGGGACTAGGCAAGAGACCCAGTACTTC
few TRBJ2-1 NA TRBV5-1 CASSAGTREQFF TGCGCCAGCAGCGCCGGGACCCGGGAGCAGTTCTTC
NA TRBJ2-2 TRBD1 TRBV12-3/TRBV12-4 CASSLAGQGSTGELFF TGTGCCAGCAGTTTAGCAGGACAGGGGAGCACCGGGGAGCTGTTTTTT
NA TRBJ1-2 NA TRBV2 CASSEDASNYGYTF TGTGCCAGCAGTGAAGACGCATCTAACTATGGCTACACCTTC
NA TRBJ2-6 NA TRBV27 CASSSGVGGANVLTF TGTGCCAGCAGTTCAGGGGTGGGGGGGGCCAACGTCCTGACTTTC
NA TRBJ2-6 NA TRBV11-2 CASSFRDTSSGANVPTF TGTGCCAGCAGCTTTCGGGACACTTCGTCTGGGGCCAACGTCCCGACTTTC
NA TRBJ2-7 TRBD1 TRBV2 CASRRTGTGFAYEQYF TGTGCCAGCAGAAGAACCGGGACAGGGTTCGCCTACGAGCAGTACTTC
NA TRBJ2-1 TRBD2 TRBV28 CASRHLAGGSYNEQFF TGTGCCAGCAGACACTTAGCGGGGGGCTCCTACAATGAGCAGTTCTTC
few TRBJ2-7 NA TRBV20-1 CSAKSLSSYEQYF TGCAGTGCTAAGAGCCTGAGCTCCTACGAGCAGTACTTC
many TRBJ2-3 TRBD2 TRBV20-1 CSARGTSGPHGDTQYF TGCAGTGCTAGGGGGACTAGCGGCCCACACGGAGATACGCAGTATTTT
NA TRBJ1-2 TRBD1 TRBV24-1 CATSDSGQGTSNYGYTF TGTGCCACCAGTGATTCCGGACAGGGTACATCTAACTATGGCTACACCTTC
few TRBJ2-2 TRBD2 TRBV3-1 CASSQDGGGDTGELFF TGTGCCAGCAGCCAAGATGGCGGGGGGGACACCGGGGAGCTGTTTTTT
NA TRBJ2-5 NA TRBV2 CASSDLGVETQYF TGTGCCAGCAGTGACCTGGGGGTAGAGACCCAGTACTTC
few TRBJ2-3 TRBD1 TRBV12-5 CASGSPAGQGMGTDTQYF TGTGCTAGTGGTTCCCCAGCAGGACAGGGCATGGGCACAGATACGCAGTATTTT
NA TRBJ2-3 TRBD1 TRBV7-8 CASSFDRGTDTQYF TGTGCCAGCAGCTTTGACAGGGGTACAGATACGCAGTATTTT
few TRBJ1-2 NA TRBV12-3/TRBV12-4 CASSSDNYGYTF TGTGCCAGCAGCTCCGACAACTATGGCTACACCTTC
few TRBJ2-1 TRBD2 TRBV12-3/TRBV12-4 CASSFSGRSYNEQFF TGTGCCAGCAGTTTTAGCGGGAGGAGTTACAATGAGCAGTTCTTC